This T cell receptor beta chain was found in a study of shared clonotypes between healthy human individuals. Produced via immunoSEQ multiplex PCR; TCRdb's table is partial and in-frame only. The repertoire holds 2 million to 2.5 million clones, with about 95% as singletons. A note on this clone: Other nucleotide sequences in the sample specify the same CDR3.

The CDR3 is made up of 15 amino acids. V gave up 4 bases and J gave up 7 bases; unmatched junction bases: 6. Germline values: CDR1 SGHRS, CDR2 YFSETQ. Terminally differentiated effector memory CD45RA+ cells were left out of the naive CD8 fraction, which was CD45RO-negative and positively selected for CCR7. The V and J genes are TRBV5-1 and TRBJ1-4, with TRBD1 matching over 11 bases. The sequenced sample was naive CD8+ T cells sorted from blood. This clonotype was obtained from a man aged 18 to 30 in good health. CDR3 coding DNA: TGCGCCAGCAGCCCCGGGACAGGGGGTGGTGAAAAACTGTTTTTT. Translation gives CASSPGTGGGEKLFF. Drawing the rest from reference TRBV5-1 and TRBJ1-4, the complete variable domain is KAGVTQTPRYLIKTRGQQVTLSCSPISGHRSVSWYQQTPGQGLQFLFEYFSETQRNKGNFPGRFSGRQFSNSRSEMNVSTLELGDSALYLCASSPGTGGGEKLFFGSGTQLSVL.